This is a list of T cell receptor beta chains from one sample in a study of T cells after yellow fever vaccination. In TCRdb, the 5' RACE reads were re-called with MiXCR into one record per CDR3 protein. The sample has about 160,000 distinct CDR3 sequences, around 7.2% seen once; the top ten hold 2.5%. This material consisted of CD4+ T cells sorted from PBMCs, taken 4 to 5 days after the first yellow fever vaccination. These receptors were taken from a man between 18 and 29 years old who received the YFV17D yellow fever vaccine. The CDR3 runs from the conserved cysteine through the conserved F or W. Each record gives: D gene, V gene, J gene, clone size, CDR3 protein, CDR3 DNA. D genes are given only for firm matches. Some rows mark clone size as missing; the rest say once, few, many or name a class of expanded clone.

D: TRBD1; V: TRBV7-8; J: TRBJ1-1; size: few; CDR3: CASSGTGGTVFAEAFF; DNA: TGTGCCAGCAGTGGGACAGGAGGGACGGTATTCGCTGAAGCTTTCTTT
D: .; V: TRBV5-4; J: TRBJ1-2; size: few; CDR3: CASSPAALNYGYTF; DNA: TGTGCCAGCAGCCCCGCGGCGCTAAACTATGGCTACACCTTC
D: .; V: TRBV11-2; J: TRBJ1-5; size: many; CDR3: CASSLRNNQPQHF; DNA: TGTGCCAGCAGCTTACGTAATAATCAGCCCCAGCATTTT
D: TRBD2; V: TRBV7-2; J: TRBJ2-5; size: few; CDR3: CASSLVSGGAETQYF; DNA: TGTGCCAGCAGCTTAGTGAGCGGGGGGGCCGAGACCCAGTACTTC
D: .; V: TRBV19; J: TRBJ2-1; size: many; CDR3: CASSVGGPYNEQFF; DNA: TGTGCCAGTAGTGTCGGGGGGCCCTACAATGAGCAGTTCTTC
D: TRBD2; V: TRBV11-2; J: TRBJ2-1; size: many; CDR3: CASRPRLAGDNEQFF; DNA: TGTGCCAGCAGGCCCCGACTAGCGGGGGACAATGAGCAGTTCTTC
D: .; V: TRBV7-9; J: TRBJ2-5; size: many; CDR3: CASSLFGQQETQYF; DNA: TGTGCCAGCAGTCTCTTTGGACAGCAAGAGACCCAGTACTTC
D: .; V: TRBV20-1; J: TRBJ2-1; size: many; CDR3: CSAIWVGEQFF; DNA: TGCAGTGCTATTTGGGTAGGTGAGCAGTTCTTC
D: TRBD1; V: TRBV10-3; J: TRBJ1-1; size: .; CDR3: CAISGGQGTNTEAFF; DNA: TGTGCCATCAGTGGGGGACAGGGCACGAACACTGAAGCTTTCTTT
D: TRBD2; V: TRBV25-1; J: TRBJ2-1; size: few; CDR3: CASHRRGGRNEQFF; DNA: TGTGCCAGCCACCGGCGGGGGGGCCGGAATGAGCAGTTCTTC
D: .; V: TRBV5-4; J: TRBJ1-1; size: few; CDR3: CASSLSTRMNTEAFF; DNA: TGTGCCAGCAGCTTATCCACCAGGATGAACACTGAAGCTTTCTTT
D: TRBD1; V: TRBV5-1; J: TRBJ2-3; size: few; CDR3: CASSLGQGAGDTQYF; DNA: TGCGCCAGCAGCTTGGGGCAGGGGGCAGGAGATACGCAGTATTTT
D: .; V: TRBV7-9; J: TRBJ2-1; size: many; CDR3: CASSTIVRFKDNEQFF; DNA: TGTGCCAGCAGTACCATCGTACGTTTCAAGGACAATGAGCAGTTCTTC
D: .; V: TRBV7-2; J: TRBJ1-5; size: .; CDR3: CASSLEQGRSQPQHF; DNA: TGTGCCAGCAGCTTAGAACAGGGAAGGTCTCAGCCCCAGCATTTT
D: .; V: TRBV5-1; J: TRBJ1-2; size: many; CDR3: CASRTDVTNYGYTF; DNA: TGCGCCAGCAGAACTGACGTGACTAACTATGGCTACACCTTC
D: .; V: TRBV20-1; J: TRBJ2-2; size: many; CDR3: CSAKKQGRTGELFF; DNA: TGCAGTGCCAAGAAACAGGGTAGAACCGGGGAGCTGTTTTTT
D: .; V: TRBV7-2; J: TRBJ2-4; size: many; CDR3: CASSVGHIQYF; DNA: TGTGCCAGCAGCGTCGGGCACATTCAGTACTTC
D: .; V: TRBV5-1; J: TRBJ2-2; size: many; CDR3: CASSLDPGLAGELFF; DNA: TGCGCCAGCAGCTTGGACCCGGGATTGGCCGGGGAGCTGTTTTTT
D: .; V: TRBV7-2; J: TRBJ1-1; size: .; CDR3: CASSRTGNGEAFF; DNA: TGTGCCAGCAGCCGAACAGGGAACGGTGAAGCTTTCTTT
D: .; V: TRBV29-1; J: TRBJ2-1; size: many; CDR3: CSVGTGAYNEQFF; DNA: TGCAGCGTGGGTACGGGGGCCTACAATGAGCAGTTCTTC
D: .; V: TRBV18; J: TRBJ1-1; size: .; CDR3: CASSPGPFPNTEAFF; DNA: TGTGCCAGCTCACCTGGACCTTTCCCGAACACTGAAGCTTTCTTT
D: .; V: TRBV5-1; J: TRBJ2-5; size: .; CDR3: CASSLGGASLPQETQYF; DNA: TGCGCCAGCAGCTTGGGTGGGGCTAGCTTACCTCAAGAGACCCAGTACTTC
D: .; V: TRBV20-1; J: TRBJ1-3; size: many; CDR3: CSARGGGNTIYF; DNA: TGCAGTGCTCGGGGGGGAGGAAACACCATATATTTT
D: .; V: TRBV29-1; J: TRBJ2-2; size: .; CDR3: CSVGMGGGELFF; DNA: TGCAGCGTTGGAATGGGAGGCGGGGAGCTGTTTTTT
D: .; V: TRBV6-1; J: TRBJ1-5; size: .; CDR3: CDSRDARVGNQPQHF; DNA: TGTGACAGCCGAGATGCCAGGGTTGGCAATCAGCCCCAGCATTTT
D: .; V: TRBV20-1; J: TRBJ1-1; size: many; CDR3: CSAVSHMNTEAFF; DNA: TGCAGTGCCGTCAGCCACATGAACACTGAAGCTTTCTTT
D: .; V: TRBV30; J: TRBJ1-4; size: few; CDR3: CAWDPVATNEKLFF; DNA: TGTGCCTGGGACCCGGTTGCAACTAATGAAAAACTGTTTTTT